This TCR beta chain was captured by sequencing in a study of cytomegalovirus exposure and HLA in healthy donors. Across the whole study: Counted in an early data release were roughly 81 million unique TCRs from HLA-typed donors. General observations from the study: At a 0.05 false discovery rate, a later analysis found around 17,000 TCR beta sequences to be associated with HLA alleles.

The PCR employed 60 Vbeta primers together with 13 Jbeta primers. This table comes from immunoSEQ multiplex PCR, and its TCRdb copy is limited to in-frame clones, with some not included. The top ten hold 2% to 2.5% of the sample, which has under 150,000 clones, around four fifths seen once. As for this clone: Its antigen is as yet unknown.

The sequence came from a boy aged 2 to 10 in good health and CMV-seronegative. The sequenced material came from PBMCs.

The CDR3 DNA is TGTGCCAGCAGCCCGCGCGTGAGGGACACTGAAGCTTTCTTT. This encodes CASSPRVRDTEAFF. This chain connects TRBV14 to TRBJ1-1, with D unresolved. CDR3 length: 14 residues. V shed 4 bases and J shed 3 bases, with 12 bases lying between them. Germline loops: CDR1 SGHDN, CDR2 FVKESK.